This T cell receptor (beta chain) was observed in a study of OX40 agonist ivuxolimab in advanced cancers. At the level of the study: In this trial design, patients received ivuxolimab intravenously at 0.01 to 10 mg/kg every 2 weeks.

Germline CDR1 is SEHNR and CDR2 is FQNEAQ (reference sequence). This CDR3 has 16 amino acids. V lost 2 bases and J lost 0; bases outside the gene matches: 5. Exclusion of a patient followed from autoimmune disease history or systemic immunosuppression. Sampling times: baseline, cycle 4 day 1, cycle 7 day 1. The repertoire was sequenced with immunoSEQ multiplex PCR; TCRdb's copy has only in-frame clones and lacks some. The sample carries around 62,000 clones, approximately 90% recorded once. Source: CD4+ or CD8+ T cells sorted from blood, taken in a trial of the OX40 agonist ivuxolimab. The source of this sequence is an adult with an advanced solid tumor such as melanoma, head and neck, liver or kidney cancer. The rearrangement uses TRBV7-9 and TRBJ2-7; TRBD2 agrees at 9 bases. CDR3 nucleotide sequence: TGTGCCAGCAGCTTAAGCTCTAGCGGGGCCTCCTACGAGCAGTACTTC. Translation gives CASSLSSSGASYEQYF. Full variable domain (rest looked up from reference TRBV7-9 and TRBJ2-7): DTGVSQNPRHKITKRGQNVTFRCDPISEHNRLYWYRQTLGQGPEFLTYFQNEAQLEKSRLLSDRFSAERPKGSFSTLEIQRTEQGDSAMYLCASSLSSSGASYEQYFGPGTRLTVT.